The rows below give T cell receptor beta chains drawn from one sample of a study of memory CD4+ T cells and cytomegalovirus serostatus. The data were produced by immunoSEQ multiplex PCR, yet TCRdb's version contains in-frame clones alone and is incomplete. The table includes around 45,000 clones, 70% to 75% detected once. The specimen was memory CD4+ T cells from blood. The receptors were sampled from an adult in good health and CMV-seropositive. The CDR3 runs from the conserved cysteine through the conserved F or W. D genes are given only for firm matches. Not every row has a clone size; where given, it reads once, few, many or a size class.

v_gene: TRBV29-1
d_gene: NA
abundance: NA
j_gene: TRBJ1-2
CDR3aa: CSVDSGIASGYTF
CDR3nt: TGCAGCGTTGATTCGGGGATCGCTAGTGGCTACACCTTC

v_gene: TRBV18
d_gene: NA
abundance: NA
j_gene: TRBJ1-1
CDR3aa: CASSPRDGTEAFF
CDR3nt: TGTGCCAGCTCACCAAGGGACGGCACTGAAGCTTTCTTT

v_gene: TRBV28
d_gene: NA
abundance: NA
j_gene: TRBJ1-1
CDR3aa: CASSWGGQGTEAFF
CDR3nt: TGTGCCAGCAGCTGGGGAGGGCAGGGCACTGAAGCTTTCTTT

v_gene: TRBV7-9
d_gene: NA
abundance: NA
j_gene: TRBJ2-1
CDR3aa: CASSPRRGILTLF
CDR3nt: TGTGCCAGCAGCCCTAGACGGGGGATCCTTACCCTCTTC

v_gene: TRBV5-1
d_gene: TRBD2
abundance: NA
j_gene: TRBJ2-5
CDR3aa: CASSFFLAGGQETQYF
CDR3nt: TGCGCCAGCAGCTTTTTTTTAGCGGGGGGGCAAGAGACCCAGTACTTC

v_gene: TRBV5-6
d_gene: NA
abundance: once
j_gene: TRBJ1-6
CDR3aa: CASSSYRVVSPLHF
CDR3nt: TGTGCCAGCAGCAGCTACAGGGTGGTCTCACCCCTCCACTTT

v_gene: TRBV6-4
d_gene: NA
abundance: medium-sized
j_gene: TRBJ2-1
CDR3aa: CASSVLRASPYNEQFF
CDR3nt: TGTGCCAGCAGCGTACTAAGGGCGTCCCCCTACAATGAGCAGTTCTTC

v_gene: TRBV2
d_gene: TRBD1
abundance: NA
j_gene: TRBJ1-6
CDR3aa: CASSPGQGNNSPLHF
CDR3nt: TGTGCCAGCAGTCCGGGACAGGGCAATAATTCACCCCTCCACTTT

v_gene: TRBV7-2
d_gene: NA
abundance: NA
j_gene: TRBJ1-4
CDR3aa: CASSLARGGGQGKLFF
CDR3nt: TGTGCCAGCAGCTTAGCCAGGGGAGGCGGACAAGGAAAACTGTTTTTT

v_gene: TRBV13
d_gene: NA
abundance: NA
j_gene: TRBJ2-3
CDR3aa: CASSPTLGLTTPIF
CDR3nt: TGTGCCAGCAGCCCAACCCTTGGACTAACGACTCCCATTTTT

v_gene: TRBV2
d_gene: NA
abundance: few
j_gene: TRBJ1-1
CDR3aa: CATWRGSDTEAFF
CDR3nt: TGTGCCACCTGGAGGGGATCGGACACTGAAGCTTTCTTT

v_gene: TRBV5-8
d_gene: NA
abundance: NA
j_gene: TRBJ2-3
CDR3aa: CASSLVRVRPDTQYF
CDR3nt: TGTGCCAGCAGCTTGGTTAGGGTCCGTCCAGATACGCAGTATTTT

v_gene: TRBV29-1
d_gene: TRBD1
abundance: NA
j_gene: TRBJ2-1
CDR3aa: CSVDRGPYEQFF
CDR3nt: TGCAGCGTTGATAGGGGGCCATATGAGCAGTTCTTC

v_gene: TRBV7-2
d_gene: NA
abundance: NA
j_gene: TRBJ1-5
CDR3aa: CASKVSVYSNQPQHF
CDR3nt: TGTGCCAGCAAGGTGTCAGTTTATAGCAATCAGCCCCAGCATTTT

v_gene: TRBV2
d_gene: TRBD1
abundance: NA
j_gene: TRBJ1-4
CDR3aa: CASSPTTGGNEKLFF
CDR3nt: TGTGCCAGCAGCCCCACTACAGGGGGGAATGAAAAACTGTTTTTT

v_gene: TRBV7-2
d_gene: NA
abundance: few
j_gene: TRBJ2-7
CDR3aa: CASSLASHQYEQYF
CDR3nt: TGTGCCAGCAGCTTAGCCTCACACCAATACGAGCAGTACTTC

v_gene: TRBV7-8
d_gene: NA
abundance: NA
j_gene: TRBJ1-2
CDR3aa: CASSLTGRYGYTF
CDR3nt: TGTGCCAGCAGCCTTACGGGGCGCTATGGCTACACCTTC

v_gene: TRBV5-1
d_gene: NA
abundance: few
j_gene: TRBJ2-2
CDR3aa: CASSFFPGADTGELFF
CDR3nt: TGCGCCAGCAGCTTCTTTCCTGGGGCTGACACCGGGGAGCTGTTTTTT

v_gene: TRBV6-5
d_gene: NA
abundance: NA
j_gene: TRBJ2-3
CDR3aa: CASRIGGLSTDTQYF
CDR3nt: TGTGCCAGCAGAATCGGGGGCCTTAGCACAGATACGCAGTATTTT

v_gene: TRBV7-2
d_gene: NA
abundance: NA
j_gene: TRBJ2-1
CDR3aa: CASSLGQYNEQFF
CDR3nt: TGTGCCAGCAGCTTGGGACAATACAATGAGCAGTTCTTC

v_gene: TRBV7-9
d_gene: NA
abundance: NA
j_gene: TRBJ1-6
CDR3aa: CASSLGSSYNSPLHF
CDR3nt: TGTGCCAGCAGCTTAGGAAGCTCCTATAATTCACCCCTCCACTTT

v_gene: TRBV4-2
d_gene: TRBD2
abundance: NA
j_gene: TRBJ2-7
CDR3aa: CASSPPGGGASEQYF
CDR3nt: TGTGCCAGCAGCCCCCCAGGCGGGGGGGCCTCCGAGCAGTACTTC

v_gene: TRBV29-1
d_gene: NA
abundance: NA
j_gene: TRBJ1-2
CDR3aa: CSVYEGTLHTF
CDR3nt: TGCAGCGTTTATGAGGGGACTTTACACACCTTC

v_gene: TRBV18
d_gene: NA
abundance: NA
j_gene: TRBJ1-2
CDR3aa: CASSPDDSYGYTF
CDR3nt: TGTGCCAGCTCACCCGACGATTCCTATGGCTACACCTTC

v_gene: TRBV6-1
d_gene: TRBD2
abundance: few
j_gene: TRBJ2-2
CDR3aa: CASSEGTRFTGELFF
CDR3nt: TGTGCCAGCAGTGAAGGGACTAGATTTACCGGGGAGCTGTTTTTT

v_gene: TRBV4-2
d_gene: TRBD1
abundance: NA
j_gene: TRBJ1-4
CDR3aa: CASSHGWDRGEKLFF
CDR3nt: TGTGCCAGCAGCCACGGGTGGGACAGGGGCGAAAAACTGTTTTTT

v_gene: TRBV19
d_gene: NA
abundance: NA
j_gene: TRBJ2-6
CDR3aa: CASRGANVLTF
CDR3nt: TGTGCCAGTAGGGGAGCCAACGTCCTGACTTTC

v_gene: TRBV5-1
d_gene: NA
abundance: NA
j_gene: TRBJ1-6
CDR3aa: CASSLARDIISPLHF
CDR3nt: TGCGCCAGCAGCCTAGCGCGGGACATTATTTCACCCCTCCACTTT

v_gene: TRBV14
d_gene: TRBD1
abundance: once
j_gene: TRBJ2-3
CDR3aa: CASSTGATDTQYF
CDR3nt: TGTGCCAGCAGCACAGGGGCTACAGATACGCAGTATTTT

v_gene: TRBV10-3
d_gene: NA
abundance: few
j_gene: TRBJ1-2
CDR3aa: CAISEYPVYGYTF
CDR3nt: TGTGCCATCAGTGAGTACCCCGTTTATGGCTACACCTTC

v_gene: TRBV11-3
d_gene: NA
abundance: NA
j_gene: TRBJ2-2
CDR3aa: CASSSGRSNTGELFF
CDR3nt: TGTGCCAGCAGCTCCGGACGGTCGAACACCGGGGAGCTGTTTTTT

v_gene: TRBV5-6
d_gene: NA
abundance: few
j_gene: TRBJ1-2
CDR3aa: CASSFVGARAYGYTF
CDR3nt: TGTGCCAGCAGCTTCGTCGGGGCAAGGGCCTATGGCTACACCTTC

v_gene: TRBV7-8
d_gene: NA
abundance: NA
j_gene: TRBJ2-3
CDR3aa: CASSFGFLSDTQYF
CDR3nt: TGTGCCAGCAGCTTCGGGTTTTTGTCAGATACGCAGTATTTT

v_gene: TRBV7-9
d_gene: TRBD1
abundance: NA
j_gene: TRBJ2-7
CDR3aa: CASDLGYGQANYEQYF
CDR3nt: TGTGCCAGCGACCTAGGCTACGGACAGGCCAACTACGAGCAGTACTTC

v_gene: TRBV7-2
d_gene: TRBD1
abundance: once
j_gene: TRBJ2-1
CDR3aa: CASSKYTGTGEVNEQFF
CDR3nt: TGTGCCAGCAGTAAATATACCGGGACAGGGGAAGTGAATGAGCAGTTCTTC

v_gene: TRBV7-2
d_gene: TRBD1
abundance: NA
j_gene: TRBJ2-5
CDR3aa: CASSSQDRAETQYF
CDR3nt: TGTGCCAGCAGCTCGCAGGACAGGGCTGAGACCCAGTACTTC

v_gene: TRBV7-9
d_gene: NA
abundance: NA
j_gene: TRBJ1-1
CDR3aa: CASSSRGENTEAFF
CDR3nt: TGTGCCAGCAGCTCTAGGGGGGAGAACACTGAAGCTTTCTTT

v_gene: TRBV15
d_gene: TRBD1
abundance: NA
j_gene: TRBJ1-2
CDR3aa: CATSTDRDYYGYTF
CDR3nt: TGTGCCACCAGCACGGACAGGGATTACTATGGCTACACCTTC

v_gene: TRBV4-3
d_gene: TRBD1
abundance: NA
j_gene: TRBJ1-1
CDR3aa: CASSLGQGAWNTEAFF
CDR3nt: TGCGCCAGCAGCCTTGGACAGGGGGCGTGGAACACTGAAGCTTTCTTT

v_gene: TRBV5-1
d_gene: NA
abundance: NA
j_gene: TRBJ2-7
CDR3aa: CASSLRQPRDEQYF
CDR3nt: TGCGCCAGCAGCTTGAGACAGCCGAGGGACGAGCAGTACTTC

v_gene: TRBV19
d_gene: NA
abundance: NA
j_gene: TRBJ1-4
CDR3aa: CASSITRADEKLFF
CDR3nt: TGTGCCAGTAGTATAACGCGGGCAGATGAAAAACTGTTTTTT

v_gene: TRBV5-5
d_gene: NA
abundance: NA
j_gene: TRBJ1-6
CDR3aa: CASSFGSLGSPLHF
CDR3nt: TGTGCCAGCAGCTTTGGGTCGCTAGGTTCACCCCTCCACTTT

v_gene: TRBV11-1
d_gene: TRBD2
abundance: NA
j_gene: TRBJ2-7
CDR3aa: CASSFSAGVYEQYF
CDR3nt: TGTGCCAGCAGCTTTTCCGCGGGGGTCTACGAGCAGTACTTC

v_gene: TRBV11-2
d_gene: TRBD1
abundance: NA
j_gene: TRBJ2-4
CDR3aa: CASSLDGTENIQYF
CDR3nt: TGTGCCAGCAGCTTAGACGGGACAGAAAACATTCAGTACTTC

v_gene: TRBV4-1
d_gene: NA
abundance: many
j_gene: TRBJ2-7
CDR3aa: CASSPTQGRPTLDEQYF
CDR3nt: TGCGCCAGCAGCCCAACTCAAGGCAGACCAACTCTGGACGAGCAGTACTTC

v_gene: TRBV5-4
d_gene: NA
abundance: NA
j_gene: TRBJ1-1
CDR3aa: CASSLDRNTEAFF
CDR3nt: TGTGCCAGCAGCTTGGACCGAAACACTGAAGCTTTCTTT

v_gene: TRBV10-3
d_gene: TRBD1
abundance: NA
j_gene: TRBJ1-1
CDR3aa: CAIKTGDVRSTEAFF
CDR3nt: TGTGCCATCAAAACAGGGGACGTCAGGAGCACTGAAGCTTTCTTT